This TCR beta chain was profiled in a study of blood T cell repertoires in COVID-19. Background on the study: Acute-phase and convalescent COVID-19 samples originated in the United States, Italy and Spain.

Original handling: Reference gene primers were amplified, and this amplification served to estimate nucleated cell counts. Generated by immunoSEQ multiplex PCR, the TCRdb table keeps only in-frame clones and is missing some. The V and J calls and clone size are taken from that table; D and trimming were inferred from the DNA. The table shows approximately 150,000 clones, with around 81% occurring only once. CDR1 is SGHKS and CDR2 is YYEKEE in the germline V gene (reference sequence). This CDR3 contains 14 residues. V was clipped by 0 bases and J by 0 bases, with 7 bases between them. Individuals aged 18 to 89 years were recruited from about two dozen US areas. The study counted Cohort 3 donors as recovered given two negative PCRs, clearance, or symptom resolution.

The chain has TRBV5-5 and TRBJ2-7; D call uncertain. The TCR sequence derives from a woman in her 40s who had recovered from COVID-19. Specimen: PBMCs or T cells enriched from blood (not recorded which). The CDR3 sequence is CASSLEAHSYEQYF. Written as DNA, the CDR3 is TGTGCCAGCAGCTTGGAAGCGCACTCCTACGAGCAGTACTTC.